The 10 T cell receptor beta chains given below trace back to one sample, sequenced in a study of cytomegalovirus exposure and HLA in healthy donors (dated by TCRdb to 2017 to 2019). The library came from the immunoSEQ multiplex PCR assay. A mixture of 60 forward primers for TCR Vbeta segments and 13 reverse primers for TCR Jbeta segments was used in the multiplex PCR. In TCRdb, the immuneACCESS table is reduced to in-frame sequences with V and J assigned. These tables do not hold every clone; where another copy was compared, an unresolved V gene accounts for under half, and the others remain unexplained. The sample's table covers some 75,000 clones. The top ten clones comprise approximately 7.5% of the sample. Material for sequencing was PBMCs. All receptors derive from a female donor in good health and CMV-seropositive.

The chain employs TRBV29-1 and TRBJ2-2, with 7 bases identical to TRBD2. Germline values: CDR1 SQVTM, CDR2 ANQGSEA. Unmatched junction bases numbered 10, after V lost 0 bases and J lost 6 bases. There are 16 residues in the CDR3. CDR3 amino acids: CSVEDLHRGVAGELFF. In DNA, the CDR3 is TGCAGCGTTGAAGATCTTCACCGGGGGGTGGCCGGGGAGCTGTTTTTT.

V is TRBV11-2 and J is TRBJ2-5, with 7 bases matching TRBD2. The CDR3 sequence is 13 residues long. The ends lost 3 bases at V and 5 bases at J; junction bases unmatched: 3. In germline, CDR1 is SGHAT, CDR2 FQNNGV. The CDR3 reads CASSFGGVETQYF. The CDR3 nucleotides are TGTGCCAGCAGCTTTGGGGGGGTCGAGACCCAGTACTTC.

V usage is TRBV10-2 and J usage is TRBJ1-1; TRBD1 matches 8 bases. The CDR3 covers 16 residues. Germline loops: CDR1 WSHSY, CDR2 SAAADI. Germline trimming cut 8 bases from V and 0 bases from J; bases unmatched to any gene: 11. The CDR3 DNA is TGCGCCAGCGGATCGGACAGGGCTATCATGAACACTGAAGCTTTCTTT. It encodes CASGSDRAIMNTEAFF.

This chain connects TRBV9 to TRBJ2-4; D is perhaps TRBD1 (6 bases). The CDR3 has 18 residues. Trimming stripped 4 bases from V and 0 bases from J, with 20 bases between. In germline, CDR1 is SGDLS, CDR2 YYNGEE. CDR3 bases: TGTGCCAGCAGCCTGGGACACCGCACCGCCCTAGCCAAAAACATTCAGTACTTC. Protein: CASSLGHRTALAKNIQYF.

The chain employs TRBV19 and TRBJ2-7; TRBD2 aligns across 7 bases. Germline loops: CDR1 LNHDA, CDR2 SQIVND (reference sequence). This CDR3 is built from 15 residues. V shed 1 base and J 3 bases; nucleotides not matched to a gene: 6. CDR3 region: CASSIGLAGRYEQYF. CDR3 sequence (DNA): TGTGCCAGTAGTATAGGGTTAGCGGGCCGCTACGAGCAGTACTTC.

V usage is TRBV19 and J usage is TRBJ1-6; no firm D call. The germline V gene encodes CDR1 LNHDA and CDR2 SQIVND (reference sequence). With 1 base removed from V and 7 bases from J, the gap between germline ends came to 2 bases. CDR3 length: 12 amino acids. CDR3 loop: CASSIANSPLHF. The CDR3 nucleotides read TGTGCCAGTAGTATAGCGAATTCACCCCTCCACTTT.

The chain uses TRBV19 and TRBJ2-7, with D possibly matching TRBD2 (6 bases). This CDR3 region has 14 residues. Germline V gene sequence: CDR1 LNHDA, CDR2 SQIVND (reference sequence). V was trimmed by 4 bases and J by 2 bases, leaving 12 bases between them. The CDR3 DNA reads TGTGCCAGTAGTAGACCGGGACTGGCCTACGAGCAGTACTTC. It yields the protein CASSRPGLAYEQYF.

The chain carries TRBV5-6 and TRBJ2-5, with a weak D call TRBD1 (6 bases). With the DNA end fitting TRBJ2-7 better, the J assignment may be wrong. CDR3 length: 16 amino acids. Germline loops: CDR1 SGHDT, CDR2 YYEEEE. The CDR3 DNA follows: TGTGCCAGCACCTGGACTGGGGGCCTTTTTTCCTACGAGCAGTACTTC. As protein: CASTWTGGLFSYEQYF.

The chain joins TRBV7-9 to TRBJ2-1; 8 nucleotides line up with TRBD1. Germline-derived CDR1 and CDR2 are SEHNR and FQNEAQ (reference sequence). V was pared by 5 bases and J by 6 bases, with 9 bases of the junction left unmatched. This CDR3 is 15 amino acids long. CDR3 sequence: CASSHPGQVLNEQFF. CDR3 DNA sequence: TGTGCCAGCAGCCATCCGGGACAGGTCCTCAATGAGCAGTTCTTC.

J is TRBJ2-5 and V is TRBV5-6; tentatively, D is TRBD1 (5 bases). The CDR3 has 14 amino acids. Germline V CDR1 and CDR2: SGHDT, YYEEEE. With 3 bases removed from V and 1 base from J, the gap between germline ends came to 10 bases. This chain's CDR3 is CASSSPGIQETQYF. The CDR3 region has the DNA TGTGCCAGCAGCTCGCCAGGGATCCAAGAGACCCAGTACTTC.